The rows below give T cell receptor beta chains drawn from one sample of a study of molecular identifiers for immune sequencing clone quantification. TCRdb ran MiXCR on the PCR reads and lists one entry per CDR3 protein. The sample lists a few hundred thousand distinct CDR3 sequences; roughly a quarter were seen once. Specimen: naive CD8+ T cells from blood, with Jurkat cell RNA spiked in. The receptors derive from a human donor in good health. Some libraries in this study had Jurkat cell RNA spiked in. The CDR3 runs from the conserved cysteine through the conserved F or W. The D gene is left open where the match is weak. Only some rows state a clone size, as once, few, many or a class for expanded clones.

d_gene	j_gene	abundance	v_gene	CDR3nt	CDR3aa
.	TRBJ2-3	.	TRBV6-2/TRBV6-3	TGTGCCAGCAGCCCAACTACTCTGGCAGATACGCAGTATTTT	CASSPTTLADTQYF
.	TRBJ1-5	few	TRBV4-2	TGTGCCAGCAGCCAAGAATTGGGACTTAGCAATCAGCCCCAGCATTTT	CASSQELGLSNQPQHF
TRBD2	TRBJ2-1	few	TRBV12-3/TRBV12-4	TGTGCCAGCAGTTTAGGGACTAGCATGGGCAATGAGCAGTTCTTC	CASSLGTSMGNEQFF
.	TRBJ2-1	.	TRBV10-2	TGCGCCAGCAGGAGTGGGATTGGACAGTGGCCCTATGAGCGGTTCTTC	CASRSGIGQWPYERFF
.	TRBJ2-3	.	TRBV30	TGTGCCTGGAGTGTATGGGCAGGGGCCACAGATACGCAGTATTTT	CAWSVWAGATDTQYF
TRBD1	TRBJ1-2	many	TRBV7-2	TGTGCCAGCAGCCCTGCCGGCCGGGACAGGGGCAATGGCTACACCTTC	CASSPAGRDRGNGYTF
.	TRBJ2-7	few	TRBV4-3	TGCGCCAGCAGCCCCGGACAAGGCAACTACGAGCAGTACTTC	CASSPGQGNYEQYF
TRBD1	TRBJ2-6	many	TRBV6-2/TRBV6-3	TGTGCCAGCAGTGAGACAGGGGCCCACTTCTCTGGGGCCAACGTCCTGACTTTC	CASSETGAHFSGANVLTF
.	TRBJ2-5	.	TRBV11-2	TGTGCCAGCAGCTTAGAAGGGGAACTAGGGGCCCAGTACTTC	CASSLEGELGAQYF
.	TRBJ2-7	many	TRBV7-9	TGTGCCAGCAGCTTAGTCCTGGGCAGAGACTACGAGCAGTACTTC	CASSLVLGRDYEQYF
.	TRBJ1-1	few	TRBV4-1	TGCGCCAGCAGCCAAGATCTGTTCATGAACGCTGAAGCTTTCTTT	CASSQDLFMNAEAFF
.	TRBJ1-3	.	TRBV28	TGTGCCAGCAGTGGGGACGGTGGTTTCTCTGGAAACACCATATATTTT	CASSGDGGFSGNTIYF
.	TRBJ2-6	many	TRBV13	TGTGCCAGCAGCTTAAATGGGCCTGGGGCCAACGTCCTGACTTTC	CASSLNGPGANVLTF
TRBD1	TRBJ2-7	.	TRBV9	TGTGCCAGCAGCCCTGTTGGGACAGGGGACTACGGGCAGTACTTC	CASSPVGTGDYGQYF
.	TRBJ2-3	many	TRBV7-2	TGTGCCAGCAGTGTCGGTACAGATACGCAGTATTTT	CASSVGTDTQYF
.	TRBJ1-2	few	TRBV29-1	TGCAGCGTTCTGGGGGCAGTGGTGTTTAACTATGGCTACACCTTC	CSVLGAVVFNYGYTF
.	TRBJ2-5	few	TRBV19	TGTGCCAGTAGTATTGGGACGCTTAAAGAGACCCGGTACTTC	CASSIGTLKETRYF
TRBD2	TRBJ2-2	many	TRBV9	TGTGCCAGCAGTCAAGGACTAGTCAACACCGGGGAGCTGTTTTTT	CASSQGLVNTGELFF
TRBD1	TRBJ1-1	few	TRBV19	TGTGCCAGTAGTCCCGCCGGGACAGGGAACACTGAAGCTTTCTTT	CASSPAGTGNTEAFF
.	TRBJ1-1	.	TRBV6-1	TGTGCCAGCAGTGAGGTCGGGGGCGCCCCATCGGCTGAAGCTTTCTTT	CASSEVGGAPSAEAFF
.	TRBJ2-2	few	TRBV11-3	TGTGCCAGCAGCTTAGGAGACTCCGGGGAGCTGTTTTTT	CASSLGDSGELFF
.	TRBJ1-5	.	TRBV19	TGTGCCAGTACCTGGACGGGGGGCATCAATCAGCCCCAGCATTTT	CASTWTGGINQPQHF
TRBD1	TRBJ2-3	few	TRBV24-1	TGTGCCACCAGTGATTCTTTTCGGCAGGGGGCATATACGCAGTATTTT	CATSDSFRQGAYTQYF
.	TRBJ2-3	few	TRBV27	TGTGCCAGCAGTTTATCGTTACCCGATTCTCGAGATACGCAGTATTTT	CASSLSLPDSRDTQYF